Below are 11 T cell receptor beta chains sequenced from a single sample in a study of shared clonotypes between healthy human individuals. Using immunoSEQ multiplex PCR, the repertoire was profiled, and TCRdb retains in-frame clones only, with some absent. The sample shows around 1.9 million clones, roughly 91% of them seen only once. It was CD45RO-negative cells, positively selected for CCR7, that made up naive CD8 cells, with terminally differentiated effector memory CD45RA+ cells excluded. Sequenced sample: naive CD8+ T cells from PBMCs. These receptor sequences come from a man aged 18 to 29 in good health. Some clones in this sample may be carry-over from other donors' samples.

The chain employs TRBV7-8 and TRBJ1-3; no clear D gene. V was trimmed by 5 bases and J by 1 base, leaving 9 bases between them. This CDR3 contains 14 residues. The germline V gene has CDR1 SGHVS and CDR2 FQNEAQ. CDR3 in DNA: TGTGCCAGCAGCCCCCTCGTATCTGGAAACACCATATATTTT. Translating it yields CASSPLVSGNTIYF.

The CDR3 DNA sequence: TGTGCCAGCACGTCCGGGACTACCCTCTACGAGCAGTACTTC. As protein: CASTSGTTLYEQYF. The chain couples TRBV28 to TRBJ2-7; 7 bases are a match to TRBD2. With V trimmed by 7 bases and J by 3 bases, 9 bases remained unmatched. This CDR3 is built from 14 residues. Germline values: CDR1 MDHEN, CDR2 SYDVKM. The full variable domain, its missing parts supplied by reference TRBV28 and TRBJ2-7, is DVKVTQSSRYLVKRTGEKVFLECVQDMDHENMFWYRQDPGLGLRLIYFSYDVKMKEKGDIPEGYSVSREKKERFSLILESASTNQTSMYLCASTSGTTLYEQYFGPGTRLTVT.

This chain links TRBV4-3 with TRBJ2-5, with D possibly being TRBD1 (6 bases). Germline loops: CDR1 LGHNA, CDR2 YSLEER. The V end lost 4 bases, the J end lost 10 bases, and 16 bases lay between the germline ends. CDR3 size: 13 residues. CDR3 bases: TGCGCCAGCAGCCGATCTTTATCAGGGGACCAGTACTTC. Protein product: CASSRSLSGDQYF.

The DNA for the CDR3 is TGTGCCAGCATGATGGGGGCTTACGAGCAGTACTTC. This sequence encodes CASMMGAYEQYF. The chain couples TRBV6-1 to TRBJ2-7; a weak D match, TRBD1 (6 bases). Trimming pared 7 bases from V and 4 bases from J, leaving 11 bases between. The CDR3 consists of 12 residues. The germline V gene has CDR1 MNHNS and CDR2 SASEGT.

The chain is built from TRBV28 and TRBJ2-7; 7 bases align to TRBD1. The CDR3 has 11 residues. The V gene's germline CDR1 is MDHEN and CDR2 SYDVKM. J lost 8 bases, V lost 6 bases, and 4 bases had no gene match. CDR3 DNA sequence: TGTGCCAGCAGATTGACAGGGAAGCAGTACTTC. Translation gives CASRLTGKQYF.

The chain recombines TRBV4-3 with TRBJ2-3, with 10 bases fitting TRBD2. The germline V gene encodes CDR1 LGHNA and CDR2 YSLEER. The CDR3 sequence is 16 residues long. V was clipped by 1 base and J by 1 base; unmatched bases: 2. The CDR3 sequence is CASSQGTSGGTDTQYF. The CDR3 region has the DNA TGCGCCAGCAGCCAAGGGACTAGCGGAGGCACAGATACGCAGTATTTT.

Comment on this clone: This CDR3 is also generated by other DNA sequences in the sample. The gene calls are TRBV27 and TRBJ2-7, with D perhaps assigned TRBD1 or TRBD2 (5 bases each). Germline values: CDR1 MNHEY, CDR2 SMNVEV (reference sequence). The V and J ends lost 5 bases and 2 bases respectively, with 13 bases between them. This CDR3 comprises 14 residues. CDR3 DNA: TGTGCCAGCAGTCCGCCGGGACCCGCCTACGAGCAGTACTTC. It yields the protein CASSPPGPAYEQYF.

J is TRBJ2-1 and V is TRBV7-8; D is undetermined. Germline values: CDR1 SGHVS, CDR2 FQNEAQ. V was trimmed by 3 bases and J by 9 bases, leaving 12 bases between them. CDR3 length: 13 amino acids. The CDR3 region is CASSFGPLAEQFF. The CDR3 DNA is TGTGCCAGCAGCTTTGGCCCCTTGGCTGAGCAGTTCTTC.

The genes are TRBV11-2 and TRBJ2-6; 7 bases are shared with TRBD2. This CDR3 has 17 amino acids. The germline V gene has CDR1 SGHAT and CDR2 FQNNGV. With 5 bases clipped from V and 1 base from J, the junction kept 8 bases outside the gene matches. The chain's CDR3 is CASSVSPRGSGANVLTF. DNA for the CDR3: TGTGCCAGCAGCGTTTCCCCGCGGGGGTCTGGGGCCAACGTCCTGACTTTC.

The chain links TRBV4-3 to TRBJ2-1; weak D call: TRBD1 (6 bases). V gave up 3 bases and J gave up 0 bases, with 15 bases separating them. Per germline, CDR1 LGHNA and CDR2 YSLEER. The CDR3 length is 17 residues. The CDR3 region is CASSQHTGTSSYNEQFF. In nucleotides, the CDR3 is TGCGCCAGCAGCCAGCATACCGGGACAAGCTCCTACAATGAGCAGTTCTTC.

J is TRBJ2-3 and V is TRBV27, with a possible D match to TRBD1 (5 bases). Germline values: CDR1 MNHEY, CDR2 SMNVEV (reference sequence). The ends were cut back, 3 bases at V and 4 bases at J, with 11 bases in the middle. This CDR3 is built from 14 residues. The CDR3 here is CASSFGQGPDTQYF. CDR3 coding DNA: TGTGCCAGCAGTTTTGGGCAGGGTCCAGATACGCAGTATTTT.